These 30 T cell receptor beta chains originate from one sample sequenced in a study of cytomegalovirus exposure and HLA in healthy donors. PCR employed 60 Vbeta and 13 Jbeta primers. Assay used: immunoSEQ multiplex PCR; TCRdb lists only in-frame clones, some missing. The sample lists over 150,000 clones; approximately 85% were seen once. The sample was PBMCs. The origin of the receptors is a girl between 10 and 17 years old in good health and CMV-seropositive.

J is TRBJ1-6 and V is TRBV5-4; D unclear. The V gene lost 2 bases and the J gene lost 5 bases, with 11 bases spanning the gap. CDR1 SGHNT and CDR2 YYREEE come from the germline V gene (reference sequence). This CDR3 has 15 residues. The CDR3 DNA reads TGTGCCAGCAGCTTTAGAGAAACGGATAATTCACCCCTCCACTTT. Protein: CASSFRETDNSPLHF. Supplemented by reference TRBV5-4 and TRBJ1-6, the full variable domain reads ETGVTQSPTHLIKTRGQQVTLRCSSQSGHNTVSWYQQALGQGPQFIFQYYREEENGRGNFPPRFSGLQFPNYSSELNVNALELDDSALYLCASSFRETDNSPLHFGNGTRLTVT.

J is TRBJ1-1 and V is TRBV4-2; D remains unclear. Germline loops: CDR1 LGHNA, CDR2 YNFKEQ. The length of the CDR3 is 13 residues. Trimming stripped 1 base from V and 6 bases from J, with 9 bases between. CDR3 in DNA: TGTGCCAGCAGCCAAGCCCCGGACTCTGAAGCTTTCTTT. This codes for CASSQAPDSEAFF.

The CDR3 coding sequence is TGTGCCAGTAGTATGGTAGTCACCGGGACAGAAGGAGACTACACCTTC. This translates into CASSMVVTGTEGDYTF. This chain uses TRBV19 with TRBJ1-2, with TRBD1 matching over 7 bases. The junction had 17 bases not matched to a gene; V was cut back by 3 bases and J by 10 bases. This CDR3 contains 16 residues. Germline values: CDR1 LNHDA, CDR2 SQIVND (reference sequence).

The V call is TRBV9, the J call TRBJ1-1; 7 nucleotides align to TRBD1. V lost 5 bases, J lost 10 bases, and 8 bases stayed unmatched. This CDR3 has 12 residues. The germline V gene encodes CDR1 SGDLS and CDR2 YYNGEE. This CDR3 reads CASSLLTGRAFF. The DNA of the CDR3 is TGTGCCAGCAGTCTATTGACAGGGAGAGCTTTCTTT.

V usage is TRBV7-6 and J usage is TRBJ1-4; D may be TRBD1 (5 bases). V dropped 5 bases and J dropped 4 bases, with 11 bases sitting between them. Germline CDR1 SGHVS, CDR2 FNYEAQ. CDR3 length: 14 amino acids. The CDR3 coding sequence is TGTGCCAGCAGCGCCCGGGGGGATAATGAAAAACTGTTTTTT. This codes for CASSARGDNEKLFF.

The rearrangement joins TRBV5-1 to TRBJ1-1, with a weak D call TRBD1 (5 bases). V was pared by 8 bases and J by 4 bases, with 9 bases between. The CDR3 runs 11 residues. CDR1 and CDR2 from the germline V gene are SGHRS and YFSETQ. CDR3 sequence: CASRRGTEAFF. CDR3 nucleotides: TGCGCCAGTAGGAGGGGCACTGAAGCTTTCTTT.

V usage is TRBV28 and J usage is TRBJ1-1; D perhaps matches TRBD1 (5 bases). This CDR3 has 14 residues. CDR1 and CDR2 (germline): MDHEN, SYDVKM. Trimming removed 5 bases at V and 6 bases at J, with 16 bases between. The CDR3 is CASSLTGGWAEAFF. In DNA form, the CDR3 reads TGTGCCAGCAGTCTTACCGGGGGTTGGGCTGAAGCTTTCTTT.

The J gene is TRBJ2-5, the V gene TRBV9; 7 bases match TRBD2. V trimming: 4 bases; J trimming: 10 bases; junction bases outside the gene matches: 10. This CDR3 spans 13 amino acids. The germline CDR1 and CDR2 sequences are SGDLS and YYNGEE. The CDR3 DNA is TGTGCCAGCAGCTCATCCCGCGGGAGCGACCAGTACTTC. Protein product: CASSSSRGSDQYF.

The rearrangement links TRBV7-9 to TRBJ1-5, with D maybe TRBD1 (5 bases). Per the germline V gene, CDR1 is SEHNR and CDR2 is FQNEAQ (reference sequence). V was cut by 5 bases and J by 7 bases, with 18 bases left in between. The CDR3 has 15 residues. The CDR3 region is CASSPWRGRRQPQHF. CDR3 nucleotide sequence: TGTGCCAGCAGCCCCTGGAGGGGACGGCGCCAGCCCCAGCATTTT.

The chain has TRBV30 and TRBJ2-1; TRBD2 aligns across 7 bases. The V and J ends lost 3 bases and 5 bases, in that order; junction bases with no gene match: 10. The CDR3 extends over 15 amino acids. In germline, CDR1 is GTSNPN, CDR2 SVGIG (reference sequence). The CDR3 bases are TGTGCCTGGAGCAACGTCCAGGGAGGGAACAATGAGCAGTTCTTC. As protein: CAWSNVQGGNNEQFF.

This chain's CDR3 is CASRLRRNLNTEAFF. DNA for the CDR3: TGTGCCAGCAGGCTGCGCCGAAACTTGAACACTGAAGCTTTCTTT. V gene TRBV2 combines with J gene TRBJ1-1; D gene ambiguous. V was pared by 6 bases and J by 0 bases, with 14 bases between. This CDR3 region has 15 residues. Per germline, CDR1 SNHLY and CDR2 FYNNEI.

This sequence joins TRBV27 and TRBJ2-2, with TRBD1 identical over 9 bases. The length of the CDR3 is 15 residues. With 4 bases clipped from V and 9 bases from J, the junction kept 9 bases outside the gene matches. CDR1 and CDR2 from the germline V gene are MNHEY and SMNVEV (reference sequence). The CDR3 here is CASSSRDREGRELFF. The CDR3 DNA follows: TGTGCCAGCAGTTCTAGGGACAGGGAGGGCCGGGAGCTGTTTTTT.

The CDR3 DNA is TGTGCCAGCAGTAATCAAGACAGGGATGGTGGCTACACCTTC. Its protein product is CASSNQDRDGGYTF. The chain links TRBV28 to TRBJ1-2; 7 nucleotides line up with TRBD1. This CDR3 comprises 14 residues. The germline gives CDR1 MDHEN, CDR2 SYDVKM. The J segment lost 7 bases and the V segment lost 5 bases, leaving 10 bases of the junction unmatched.

The rearrangement links TRBV27 to TRBJ2-1, with 9 bases aligning to TRBD2. Germline values: CDR1 MNHEY, CDR2 SMNVEV (reference sequence). The CDR3 is 13 amino acids. V trimming: 5 bases; J trimming: 10 bases; junction bases outside the gene matches: 6. The CDR3 region is CASSPLAGEEQFF. The DNA of the CDR3 is TGTGCCAGCAGTCCCTTAGCGGGGGAAGAGCAGTTCTTC.

V gene TRBV29-1 combines with J gene TRBJ1-2; D gene ambiguous. V lost 7 bases and J lost 3, with 18 bases in between. The CDR3 spans 14 residues. Germline-derived CDR1 and CDR2 are SQVTM and ANQGSEA. CDR3 sequence (DNA): TGCAGCGCCGATCTCCAAGAGGAGGACTATGGCTACACCTTC. Translation gives CSADLQEEDYGYTF.

V usage is TRBV18 and J usage is TRBJ2-1; D possibly corresponds to TRBD1 (6 bases). The V end lost 1 base, the J end lost 5 bases, and 12 bases lay between the germline ends. The CDR3 extends over 15 amino acids. Germline CDR1 and CDR2: KGHSH and LQKENI. The CDR3 bases are TGTGCCAGCTCACCACGAACCCCAGGGGACAATGAGCAGTTCTTC. Translating gives CASSPRTPGDNEQFF.

The table lists this clone with a few counts. The chain carries TRBV5-1 and TRBJ2-1; the match to TRBD1 covers 7 bases. The germline CDR1 and CDR2 sequences are SGHRS and YFSETQ. V lost 3 bases to trimming and J lost 4 bases; unmatched junction nucleotides: 4. The CDR3 has 14 residues. Here the CDR3 reads CASSSPGQYNEQFF. Here the CDR3 DNA reads TGCGCCAGCAGCTCACCGGGACAGTACAATGAGCAGTTCTTC.

The chain employs TRBV18 and TRBJ1-2, with D hard to call. This CDR3 region has 13 residues. Germline V gene sequence: CDR1 KGHSH, CDR2 LQKENI. V was clipped by 1 base and J by 4 bases, with 7 bases between them. The CDR3 reads CASSPLSSYGYTF. In DNA form, the CDR3 reads TGTGCCAGCTCACCACTAAGTAGCTATGGCTACACCTTC.

The chain joins TRBV7-2 to TRBJ2-5, with 10 bases matching TRBD1. The J call may be wrong; the DNA end is better matched by TRBJ2-7. The CDR3 loop spans 15 amino acids. Per germline, CDR1 SGHTA and CDR2 FQGNSA. The CDR3 protein is CASSLTGQGTHEQYF. The CDR3 bases are TGTGCCAGCAGCTTAACGGGACAGGGGACCCACGAGCAGTACTTC.

The chain has TRBV5-1 and TRBJ2-3; 10 positions agree with TRBD1. Germline lookup yields CDR1 SGHRS and CDR2 YFSETQ. V shed 4 bases and J 3 bases; nucleotides not matched to a gene: 5. This CDR3 has 15 residues. The CDR3 bases are TGCGCCAGCAGCAGACAGGGGGCAAAGACAGATACGCAGTATTTT. Its translation is CASSRQGAKTDTQYF.

J is TRBJ2-4 and V is TRBV6-1; 8 bases map to TRBD2. The CDR3 is made up of 17 amino acids. Germline CDR1 reads MNHNS; CDR2 reads SASEGT. J gave up 1 base and V 0 bases, and 5 bases lay outside the gene matches. Here the CDR3 reads CASSEAGGGGAKNIQYF. CDR3 DNA: TGTGCCAGCAGTGAAGCCGGGGGCGGGGGGGCCAAAAACATTCAGTACTTC.

The V and J genes are TRBV13 and TRBJ1-4; a weak D match, TRBD1 (5 bases). CDR1 and CDR2 from the germline V gene are PRHDT and FYEKMQ (reference sequence). The CDR3 length is 14 residues. The ends were cut back, 1 base at V and 12 bases at J, with 15 bases in the middle. CDR3 residues: CASSLVNGASELFF. The CDR3, as DNA: TGTGCCAGCAGCTTAGTGAATGGGGCCTCGGAACTGTTTTTT.

V gene TRBV5-1 combines with J gene TRBJ2-1; maybe TRBD1 (6 bases). Trimming shortened V by 7 bases and J by 0 bases, and 17 bases separated the two germline ends. Per germline, CDR1 SGHRS and CDR2 YFSETQ. There are 16 residues in the CDR3. CDR3 sequence: CASWTAGVASYNEQFF. CDR3 nucleotides: TGCGCCAGCTGGACGGCAGGGGTGGCCTCCTACAATGAGCAGTTCTTC.

The genes are TRBV5-1 and TRBJ2-1; D is undetermined. The CDR3 has 14 amino acids. Germline V gives CDR1 SGHRS, CDR2 YFSETQ. Trimming pared 0 bases from V and 9 bases from J, leaving 13 bases between. CDR3 nucleotides: TGCGCCAGCAGCTTGGCCGACTCCCGGCCTGAGCAGTTCTTC. Translation gives CASSLADSRPEQFF. The full variable domain, in which reference TRBV5-1 and TRBJ2-1 provide the parts outside the CDR3, is KAGVTQTPRYLIKTRGQQVTLSCSPISGHRSVSWYQQTPGQGLQFLFEYFSETQRNKGNFPGRFSGRQFSNSRSEMNVSTLELGDSALYLCASSLADSRPEQFFGPGTRLTVL.

The count of this clone is one. The DNA of the CDR3 is TGTGCCAGCAGCCAACCCGGGACAGGTGAAAAACTGTTTTTT. Its protein is CASSQPGTGEKLFF. The chain has TRBV4-2 and TRBJ1-4, with 8 positions matching TRBD1. Trimming at V came to 2 bases and at J to 7 bases, leaving 3 bases not matched to a gene. Germline values: CDR1 LGHNA, CDR2 YNFKEQ. The CDR3 covers 14 residues.

V is TRBV6-1 and J is TRBJ2-5; TRBD2 aligns across 9 bases. The DNA end lines up better with TRBJ2-7; the J call may be wrong. Looked up from germline, CDR1 is MNHNS and CDR2 is SASEGT. CDR3 length: 14 amino acids. The CDR3 DNA reads TGTGCCAGCAGTTCCGGGACTAGCATCTACGAGCAGTACTTC. Encoded protein: CASSSGTSIYEQYF.

The chain is built from TRBV9 and TRBJ1-1; 7 nucleotides align to TRBD1. The CDR3 contains 16 residues. CDR1 is SGDLS and CDR2 is YYNGEE in the germline V gene. J gave up 0 bases and V 0 bases, and 5 bases lay outside the gene matches. CDR3: CASSVGGGRVNTEAFF. DNA for the CDR3: TGTGCCAGCAGCGTAGGAGGGGGCAGGGTGAACACTGAAGCTTTCTTT.

The J gene is TRBJ1-5, the V gene TRBV5-5; 8 positions agree with TRBD1. This CDR3 has 16 residues. Germline values: CDR1 SGHKS, CDR2 YYEKEE (reference sequence). V was pared by 6 bases and J by 6 bases, with 14 bases of the junction left unmatched. The CDR3 nucleotides read TGTGCCAGCACCAAAGACAGGGGCAGACGGGGTCAGCCCCAGCATTTT. It specifies CASTKDRGRRGQPQHF.

This CDR3 is CASSDRQGGNGQYF. In nucleotides, the CDR3 is TGTGCCAGCAGCGACCGACAGGGTGGTAATGGGCAGTACTTC. The rearrangement uses TRBV5-4 and TRBJ2-5; 7 bases agree with TRBD1. The ends lost 4 bases at V and 11 bases at J; junction bases unmatched: 14. CDR1 is SGHNT and CDR2 is YYREEE in the germline V gene (reference sequence). The CDR3 runs to 14 residues.

The J gene is TRBJ2-1, the V gene TRBV11-2, with TRBD2 as a possible D gene (5 bases). With 5 bases removed from V and 9 bases from J, the gap between germline ends came to 14 bases. Germline V lookup: CDR1 SGHAT, CDR2 FQNNGV. The CDR3 is 13 residues long. CDR3 amino acids: CASSLGLPGEQFF. CDR3 in DNA: TGTGCCAGCAGCCTAGGACTTCCCGGTGAGCAGTTCTTC.